The 25 T cell receptor beta chains below all came from one sample that was sequenced in a study of blood T cell repertoires in COVID-19. Here immunoSEQ multiplex PCR was the method, and the copy in TCRdb shows in-frame clones only, minus some. Among roughly 400,000 clones, roughly 86% were seen once, and the ten largest hold more than 2%. Sequenced material: PBMCs or T cells enriched from blood (not recorded which). The receptors shown here come from a woman aged 35 to 49 with acute COVID-19.

This chain joins TRBV11-2 and TRBJ2-7; the D gene is possibly TRBD1 (7 bases). The V gene's germline CDR1 is SGHAT and CDR2 FQNNGV. Trimming cost V 0 bases and J 1 base, with 16 bases left between them. The CDR3 consists of 17 residues. CDR3: CASSLDLGQGGSYEQYF. The CDR3 DNA follows: TGTGCCAGCAGCTTAGATCTTGGGCAGGGGGGATCCTACGAGCAGTACTTC.

This sequence joins TRBV28 and TRBJ1-6, with D maybe TRBD1 (6 bases). Per the germline V gene, CDR1 is MDHEN and CDR2 is SYDVKM. There are 14 residues in the CDR3. The CDR3 DNA follows: TGTGTCACGGGGTCAGGACAGTATAATTCACCCCTCCACTTT. It is translated as CVTGSGQYNSPLHF. Variable domain in full (rest from reference TRBV28 and TRBJ1-6): DVKVTQSSRYLVKRTGEKVFLECVQDMDHENMFWYRQDPGLGLRLIYFSYDVKMKEKGDIPEGYSVSREKKERFSLILESASTNQTSMYLCVTGSGQYNSPLHFGNGTRLTVT.

The CDR3 protein is CASSRPGGLNGYTF. The CDR3, as DNA: TGTGCCAGCAGTCGCCCAGGGGGGCTAAATGGCTACACCTTC. This rearrangement joins TRBV6-5 to TRBJ1-2; 7 positions match TRBD1. Germline lookup yields CDR1 MNHEY and CDR2 SVGAGI. The CDR3 length is 14 residues. V lost 5 bases and J lost 6; bases outside the gene matches: 9.

The chain uses TRBV10-2 and TRBJ2-7; perhaps TRBD1 as D (6 bases). Germline loops: CDR1 WSHSY, CDR2 SAAADI. The CDR3 totals 15 residues. Deletions cut 4 bases from V and 7 bases from J, with 20 bases between. CDR3 sequence (DNA): TGCGCCAGCAGTGGGTTGGGACAAAGGGGCGCAGAGCAGTACTTC. Amino acids: CASSGLGQRGAEQYF.

This chain links TRBV21-1 with TRBJ2-3; the D call of TRBD2 is as the table states it, not checked on the DNA. TRBV21-1 is a pseudogene locus. The CDR3 runs to 15 residues. The DNA for the CDR3 is TGTGCCACCACCCGGGGGACTAGTTCATCTGGGTCGCAGTATTTT. Translating gives CATTRGTSSSGSQYF.

The chain is built from TRBV30 and TRBJ1-5; D is possibly TRBD1 (6 bases). The CDR3 contains 13 residues. Deletions cut 3 bases from V and 4 bases from J, with 10 bases between. Germline lookup yields CDR1 GTSNPN and CDR2 SVGIG (reference sequence). The CDR3 spells CAWRAGVNQPQHF. The CDR3 DNA is TGTGCCTGGAGAGCAGGGGTTAATCAGCCCCAGCATTTT.

V gene TRBV7-6 combines with J gene TRBJ1-2; no firm D call. The CDR3 is 16 amino acids. The V gene's germline CDR1 is SGHVS and CDR2 FNYEAQ. The V end was cut by 5 bases, the J end by 3 bases, with 19 bases between. The CDR3 spells CASSPGFYGKDYGYTF. In nucleotides, the CDR3 is TGTGCCAGCAGCCCAGGCTTCTATGGAAAAGACTATGGCTACACCTTC.

This chain joins TRBV7-9 and TRBJ2-7; possible D gene TRBD2, 5 bases. Germline V gene sequence: CDR1 SEHNR, CDR2 FQNEAQ (reference sequence). This CDR3 spans 16 amino acids. V lost 5 bases to trimming and J lost 4 bases, with 21 bases between them. The CDR3 is CASSSGPPGLTYEQYF. CDR3 DNA sequence: TGTGCCAGCAGCAGTGGACCTCCTGGACTTACTTACGAGCAGTACTTC. The full variable domain, rest sourced from reference TRBV7-9 and TRBJ2-7, is DTGVSQNPRHKITKRGQNVTFRCDPISEHNRLYWYRQTLGQGPEFLTYFQNEAQLEKSRLLSDRFSAERPKGSFSTLEIQRTEQGDSAMYLCASSSGPPGLTYEQYFGPGTRLTVT.

To note about this clone: Because it lacks the conserved phenylalanine or tryptophan at the end, this CDR3 is likely a read error. Because the CDR3's place on the DNA is in doubt, the DNA is left out and the CDR3 is given as listed by TCRdb. This rearrangement joins TRBV21-1 to TRBJ1-2. TRBV21-1 is described as a pseudogene. The CDR3 totals 13 residues, both ends included. CDR3 region: CASSPKSIRTRKR.

This sequence joins TRBV4-1 and TRBJ2-5; a possible D gene is TRBD2 (6 bases). The V end was cut by 6 bases, the J end by 4 bases, with 12 bases between. Germline CDR1 reads MGHRA; CDR2 reads YSYEKL. This CDR3 is built from 13 residues. The CDR3 sequence: CASSYGEAETQYF. The DNA for the CDR3 is TGCGCCAGCAGTTACGGGGAGGCAGAGACCCAGTACTTC.

The chain is built from TRBV4-1 and TRBJ1-5; D gene ambiguous. The CDR3 loop spans 14 amino acids. The germline V gene encodes CDR1 MGHRA and CDR2 YSYEKL. Trimming stripped 0 bases from V and 6 bases from J, with 9 bases between. CDR3 amino acids: CASSQDQAIQPQHF. The CDR3 bases are TGCGCCAGCAGCCAAGACCAGGCGATTCAGCCCCAGCATTTT.

The chain joins TRBV19 to TRBJ1-1; TRBD1 agrees at 7 bases. From germline, CDR1 is LNHDA and CDR2 SQIVND (reference sequence). With V trimmed by 5 bases and J by 5 bases, 5 bases remained unmatched. The CDR3 consists of 13 residues. Written as DNA, the CDR3 is TGTGCCAGTAGTTCCGGACAGGCGACTGAAGCTTTCTTT. Translating gives CASSSGQATEAFF.

The chain combines TRBV5-1 with TRBJ2-7; D possibly corresponds to TRBD2 (5 bases). Looked up from germline, CDR1 is SGHRS and CDR2 is YFSETQ. CDR3 length: 13 amino acids. The germline V and J ends were trimmed by 6 bases and 8 bases, with 18 bases remaining between them. The CDR3 DNA sequence: TGCGCCAGCACCCTCACGGGTGGGAGCCAGCAGTACTTC. This sequence encodes CASTLTGGSQQYF. Based on the CDR3 plus reference TRBV5-1 and TRBJ2-7, the full variable domain is KAGVTQTPRYLIKTRGQQVTLSCSPISGHRSVSWYQQTPGQGLQFLFEYFSETQRNKGNFPGRFSGRQFSNSRSEMNVSTLELGDSALYLCASTLTGGSQQYFGPGTRLTVT.

The J gene is TRBJ2-6, the V gene TRBV18; D is undetermined. CDR3 size: 14 residues. The V gene's germline CDR1 is KGHSH and CDR2 LQKENI. Trimming left V 4 bases short and J 0 bases short, with 4 bases between. The CDR3 DNA reads TGTGCCAGCTCACAGAGCTCTGGGGCCAACGTCCTGACTTTC. The encoded protein is CASSQSSGANVLTF.

This chain connects TRBV18 to TRBJ2-1, with 13 bases fitting TRBD2. Germline trimming cut 2 bases from V and 0 bases from J; bases unmatched to any gene: 7. Germline loops: CDR1 KGHSH, CDR2 LQKENI. The CDR3 length is 19 residues. The CDR3 protein is CASSPKLAGGTSSYNEQFF. The CDR3 nucleotides are TGTGCCAGCTCACCAAAACTAGCGGGGGGGACGAGCTCCTACAATGAGCAGTTCTTC. Full variable domain (missing parts from reference TRBV18 and TRBJ2-1): NAGVMQNPRHLVRRRGQEARLRCSPMKGHSHVYWYRQLPEEGLKFMVYLQKENIIDESGMPKERFSAEFPKEGPSILRIQQVVRGDSAAYFCASSPKLAGGTSSYNEQFFGPGTRLTVL.

V usage is TRBV5-6 and J usage is TRBJ1-2; TRBD1 matches 7 bases. Germline assignment: CDR1 SGHDT and CDR2 YYEEEE. V lost 4 bases to trimming and J lost 8 bases; unmatched junction nucleotides: 8. There are 13 residues in the CDR3. The CDR3 DNA reads as TGTGCCAGCAGCGCCCTACCGGGACAGGGCTACACCTTC. The encoded protein is CASSALPGQGYTF.

The chain recombines TRBV4-1 with TRBJ2-3, with 7 bases that match TRBD1. The junction had 3 bases not matched to a gene; V was cut back by 0 bases and J by 6 bases. This CDR3 is 14 amino acids long. The germline gives CDR1 MGHRA, CDR2 YSYEKL. CDR3 sequence: CASSQEGGSDTQYF. DNA of the CDR3: TGCGCCAGCAGCCAAGAAGGGGGCTCGGATACGCAGTATTTT.

This sequence joins TRBV11-2 and TRBJ1-1; D possibly corresponds to TRBD1 (6 bases). CDR3 length: 13 residues. V shed 2 bases and J shed 7 bases, with 11 bases lying between them. The V gene's germline CDR1 is SGHAT and CDR2 FQNNGV. The CDR3: CASSLRTESEAFF. Here the CDR3 DNA reads TGTGCCAGCAGCTTACGGACAGAGAGTGAAGCTTTCTTT.

The V call is TRBV7-8, the J call TRBJ1-1; D is undetermined. The CDR3 length is 14 residues. V was shortened by 5 bases and J by 1 base, with 11 bases between the two germline ends. Germline V lookup: CDR1 SGHVS, CDR2 FQNEAQ. The CDR3 protein is CASSQEVQNTEAFF. DNA of the CDR3: TGTGCCAGCAGCCAAGAGGTTCAGAACACTGAAGCTTTCTTT.

The V call is TRBV27, the J call TRBJ2-3, with 12 bases lining up with TRBD2. CDR3 length equals 19 residues. CDR1 is MNHEY, CDR2 SMNVEV, per germline (reference sequence). Trimming removed 6 bases from V and 2 bases from J; junction bases left unmatched: 15. The CDR3 coding sequence is TGTGCCAGCAGCCCTCTAGCGGGGGGGCCGGAGAGGGTCACAGATACGCAGTATTTT. Translating gives CASSPLAGGPERVTDTQYF.

The J gene is TRBJ1-2, the V gene TRBV19; tentatively, D is TRBD1 (5 bases). The V gene's germline CDR1 is LNHDA and CDR2 SQIVND (reference sequence). This CDR3 is built from 13 residues. The ends were cut back, 1 base at V and 5 bases at J, with 8 bases in the middle. The CDR3 sequence: CASSIGQSYGYTF. In DNA, the CDR3 is TGTGCCAGTAGTATAGGACAGTCTTATGGCTACACCTTC.

The chain combines TRBV27 with TRBJ1-2, with 7 positions matching TRBD1. Trimming at V came to 5 bases and at J to 7 bases, leaving 10 bases not matched to a gene. Looked up from germline, CDR1 is MNHEY and CDR2 is SMNVEV (reference sequence). This CDR3 has 14 residues. The CDR3 here is CASSPQSDRAGYTF. The CDR3 DNA sequence: TGTGCCAGCAGTCCACAGTCCGACAGGGCTGGCTACACCTTC.

This chain joins TRBV29-1 and TRBJ2-5; unclear D gene. Germline V gives CDR1 SQVTM, CDR2 ANQGSEA. This CDR3 is 12 amino acids long. Trimming shortened V by 3 bases and J by 1 base, and 6 bases separated the two germline ends. In DNA, the CDR3 is TGCAGCGTTGAGGTCGGCCAAGAGACCCAGTACTTC. This gives the protein CSVEVGQETQYF.

The gene calls are TRBV2 and TRBJ1-2; D gene uncertain. Per the germline V gene, CDR1 is SNHLY and CDR2 is FYNNEI. The CDR3 sequence is 14 residues long. The V end was cut by 6 bases, the J end by 5 bases, with 16 bases between. The CDR3 DNA is TGTGCCAGCAGCCCGAGGACCGGGGATTATGGCTACACCTTC. As protein: CASSPRTGDYGYTF.

The genes are TRBV5-5 and TRBJ1-6, with D unclear. V was pared by 0 bases and J by 6 bases, with 13 bases between. The length of the CDR3 is 16 residues. Germline V gene lookup returns CDR1 SGHKS and CDR2 YYEKEE (reference sequence). CDR3 bases: TGTGCCAGCAGCTTGGTCCCTGCGGCAGTTAATTCACCCCTCCACTTT. Encoded protein: CASSLVPAAVNSPLHF.